Shown below are 11 T cell receptor beta chains from a single sample sequenced in a study of T cells in Graves' hyperthyroidism and ophthalmopathy. Amplification targeted TCR beta CDR3 regions from RNA transcripts. TCR CDR3 underwent first-round RT-PCR with the HTBI primer set. TCRdb ran MiXCR on the multiplex PCR reads and lists one entry per CDR3 protein. The repertoire holds a few hundred thousand distinct CDR3 sequences, with 15% as singletons. Sequencing used blood. These receptors were collected from a woman in her 30s with Graves' hyperthyroidism.

This clonotype was detected a few times. The chain uses TRBV2 and TRBJ2-1; 8 bases fit TRBD1. V was pared by 6 bases and J by 15 bases, with 7 bases of the junction left unmatched. Germline CDR1 is SNHLY and CDR2 is FYNNEI. The length of the CDR3 is 11 residues. CDR3 DNA sequence: TGTGCCAGCAGATTACAGGGGGGTGGGTTCTTC. Translation gives CASRLQGGGFF.

The chain recombines TRBV19 with TRBJ2-1; 14 nucleotides match TRBD2. J was trimmed by 8 bases and V by 5 bases; bases with no gene match: 8. The CDR3 runs 16 residues. In germline, CDR1 is LNHDA, CDR2 SQIVND (reference sequence). In DNA form, the CDR3 reads TGTGCCAGTAGTTCCTGGACTAGCGGGAGGACCGATGAGCAGTTCTTC. It yields the protein CASSSWTSGRTDEQFF.

This rearrangement joins TRBV19 to TRBJ2-1; 9 nucleotides line up with TRBD1. The germline CDR1 and CDR2 sequences are LNHDA and SQIVND (reference sequence). V trimming: 5 bases; J trimming: 2 bases; junction bases outside the gene matches: 4. The CDR3 consists of 15 residues. The CDR3 DNA reads as TGTGCCAGTAGTTGGGACAGGGAAACCTACAATGAGCAGTTCTTC. This encodes CASSWDRETYNEQFF.

The chain employs TRBV28 and TRBJ1-1; unclear D gene. Germline V gene sequence: CDR1 MDHEN, CDR2 SYDVKM. This CDR3 contains 17 residues. Trimming took off 1 base at V and 6 bases at J, with 21 bases between the two ends. CDR3 DNA: TGTGCCAGCAGTTTATTGGGAGCGGGCAGGAAATCCTCTGAAGCTTTCTTT. Protein: CASSLLGAGRKSSEAFF.

This clonotype was seen only a few times. The rearrangement joins TRBV29-1 to TRBJ1-4; D possibly corresponds to TRBD1 (5 bases). There are 13 residues in the CDR3. The germline V gene encodes CDR1 SQVTM and CDR2 ANQGSEA. V lost 4 bases and J 4 bases, leaving 10 bases between the germline ends. The CDR3 bases are TGCAGCGTTGGGGGCAGAGATAATGAAAAACTGTTTTTT. Protein: CSVGGRDNEKLFF.

The rearrangement uses TRBV5-1 and TRBJ2-7; D is possibly TRBD1 or TRBD2 (5 bases each). Germline V CDR1 and CDR2: SGHRS, YFSETQ. There are 15 residues in the CDR3. V shed 5 bases and J shed 0 bases, with 15 bases lying between them. Here the CDR3 reads CASSPGTPSSYEQYF. The CDR3, as DNA: TGCGCCAGCAGTCCCGGGACCCCGAGCTCCTACGAGCAGTACTTC. The whole variable domain, filled in from reference TRBV5-1 and TRBJ2-7, reads KAGVTQTPRYLIKTRGQQVTLSCSPISGHRSVSWYQQTPGQGLQFLFEYFSETQRNKGNFPGRFSGRQFSNSRSEMNVSTLELGDSALYLCASSPGTPSSYEQYFGPGTRLTVT.

Many counts were recorded for this clonotype. The rearrangement uses TRBV18 and TRBJ1-5, with D tentatively TRBD1 (5 bases). Germline V gene sequence: CDR1 KGHSH, CDR2 LQKENI. The CDR3 consists of 15 residues. Trimming stripped 2 bases from V and 5 bases from J, with 13 bases between. This CDR3 reads CASSPNRQNYQPQHF. In nucleotides, the CDR3 is TGTGCCAGCTCACCAAACAGACAGAATTATCAGCCCCAGCATTTT. Supplemented by reference TRBV18 and TRBJ1-5, the full variable domain reads NAGVMQNPRHLVRRRGQEARLRCSPMKGHSHVYWYRQLPEEGLKFMVYLQKENIIDESGMPKERFSAEFPKEGPSILRIQQVVRGDSAAYFCASSPNRQNYQPQHFGDGTRLSIL.

As for this clonotype: Since a much larger clone is just one base distant, this may be a read error. The rearrangement uses TRBV10-3 and TRBJ1-5; no clear D gene. This CDR3 comprises 12 residues. With 5 bases removed from V and 2 bases from J, the gap between germline ends came to 4 bases. Looked up from germline, CDR1 is ENHRY and CDR2 is SYGVKD. CDR3 residues: CAISYRNQPQHF. In DNA form, the CDR3 reads TGTGCCATCAGTTATCGCAATCAGCCCCAGCATTTT.

The genes are TRBV20-1 and TRBJ1-2, with a possible D match to TRBD1 (6 bases). Looked up from germline, CDR1 is DFQATT and CDR2 is SNEGSKA (reference sequence). This CDR3 comprises 14 residues. The CDR3 nucleotides read TGCAGCAACGGGGCCGAAGGGGGTAACTATGGCTACACCTTC. It codes for CSNGAEGGNYGYTF.

In nucleotides, the CDR3 is TGTGCCAGCAGTCCCGCAGGGGCCAACGTCCTGACTTTC. This gives the protein CASSPAGANVLTF. This rearrangement joins TRBV27 to TRBJ2-6; no reliable D call. The V end was cut by 5 bases, the J end by 4 bases, with 6 bases between. The germline gives CDR1 MNHEY, CDR2 SMNVEV (reference sequence). The CDR3 sequence is 13 residues long.

As to this clonotype: This may stem from a read error, because a much larger clone lies one nucleotide away. The V call is TRBV7-2, the J call TRBJ2-7; possible D gene TRBD2, 6 bases. The CDR3 is made up of 15 amino acids. V lost 1 base and J lost 1, with 11 bases in between. Germline V lookup: CDR1 SGHTA, CDR2 FQGNSA. The CDR3 region has the DNA TGTGCCAGCAGCTTAGACGGGGAGGTTTCCTACGAGCAGTACTTC. Its translation is CASSLDGEVSYEQYF.